What follows are 9 T cell receptor beta chains derived from one specimen sequenced in a study of post-analysis software for immune sequencing data. Carried by the TCR beta cDNA libraries were unique molecular identifiers. Via MiXCR, TCRdb re-called the PCR reads, giving one row per CDR3 protein. The repertoire holds about 400,000 distinct CDR3 sequences, with roughly 30% as singletons. Regarding the study as a whole: Among a handful of TRBV segments more frequent in patients than controls were TRBV5-6, TRBV5-1 and TRBV20-1.

What these receptors recognize is not known. Sequenced input: blood. The receptors originated from a girl aged 5-17 years with multiple sclerosis.

The chain uses TRBV6-5 and TRBJ2-7; D is undetermined. Trimming cost V 2 bases and J 2 bases, with 16 bases left between them. Germline CDR1 is MNHEY and CDR2 is SVGAGI. CDR3 length equals 16 residues. CDR3: CASSYRPRNSAYEQYF. Written as DNA, the CDR3 is TGTGCCAGCAGTTACCGCCCCCGCAATTCGGCCTACGAGCAGTACTTC.

V usage is TRBV7-3 and J usage is TRBJ2-2; the D is unclear. Germline V gene sequence: CDR1 SGHTA, CDR2 FQGTGA. Trimming took off 6 bases at V and 8 bases at J, with 10 bases between the two ends. This CDR3 has 12 amino acids. CDR3 in amino acids: CASRSPLGELFF. CDR3 in DNA: TGTGCCAGCAGGTCCCCCCTGGGGGAGCTGTTTTTT.

The V gene is TRBV6-2 or TRBV6-3, the J gene TRBJ2-5, with TRBD2 identical over 9 bases. Germline loops: CDR1 MNHEY, CDR2 SVGEGT. J lost 5 bases, V lost 0 bases, and 10 bases had no gene match. The CDR3 has 17 residues. CDR3 DNA: TGTGCCAGCAGTTACTCGACTCTAGCGGGGCCAGGGGAGACCCAGTACTTC. It yields the protein CASSYSTLAGPGETQYF.

This clonotype was seen a few times. The chain links TRBV20-1 to TRBJ2-5; D call uncertain. The DNA end is more similar to TRBJ2-7, so the J call may be wrong. CDR1 is DFQATT and CDR2 is SNEGSKA in the germline V gene (reference sequence). The CDR3 is 12 residues long. This CDR3 is CSARAPPDEQYF. The CDR3 nucleotides read TGCAGTGCTAGGGCCCCGCCCGACGAGCAGTACTTC.

The chain employs TRBV28 and TRBJ2-7; a possible D gene is TRBD1 (6 bases). CDR3 length equals 14 residues. Germline lookup yields CDR1 MDHEN and CDR2 SYDVKM. V was trimmed by 2 bases and J by 5 bases, leaving 13 bases between them. CDR3 loop: CASSLPDRIHEQYF. The DNA for the CDR3 is TGTGCCAGCAGTTTACCCGACAGGATCCACGAGCAGTACTTC.

The rearrangement links TRBV6-5 to TRBJ2-2; tentative D call: TRBD2 (5 bases). Deletions cut 2 bases from V and 0 bases from J, with 22 bases between. The CDR3 contains 20 residues. Germline V lookup: CDR1 MNHEY, CDR2 SVGAGI. The CDR3: CASSYHLPGILVANTGELFF. DNA of the CDR3: TGTGCCAGCAGTTACCACCTACCCGGGATCCTGGTTGCGAACACCGGGGAGCTGTTTTTT.

V usage is TRBV6-5 and J usage is TRBJ1-1; weak D call: TRBD1 (5 bases). CDR1 is MNHEY and CDR2 is SVGAGI in the germline V gene. The ends were cut back, 2 bases at V and 4 bases at J, with 11 bases in the middle. The CDR3 is made up of 14 amino acids. The DNA for the CDR3 is TGTGCCAGCAGTTACGGGGCGGCGAGCACTGAAGCTTTCTTT. Translated, it gives CASSYGAASTEAFF.

This clonotype was counted only a few times. The gene calls are TRBV20-1 and TRBJ2-5, with 7 nucleotides matching TRBD2. The CDR3 is 13 residues long. Losses at the gene ends were 1 base for V and 5 bases for J; bases not matched to a gene: 4. CDR1 is DFQATT, CDR2 SNEGSKA, per germline (reference sequence). The CDR3 reads CSARGTSLETQYF. The CDR3 bases are TGCAGTGCTAGAGGGACTAGTTTGGAGACCCAGTACTTC.

The table lists this clonotype with a few counts. The genes are TRBV2 and TRBJ2-3; TRBD2 agrees at 7 bases. The junction had 14 bases not matched to a gene; V was cut back by 3 bases and J by 2 bases. From germline, CDR1 is SNHLY and CDR2 FYNNEI. The CDR3 totals 18 residues. The CDR3 DNA follows: TGTGCCAGCAGTGAGGGGGGGTATCCGGGGGTGAACACAGATACGCAGTATTTT. This codes for CASSEGGYPGVNTDTQYF.